This T cell receptor beta chain was profiled in a study of human T cells and chemical hapten exposure. Study context: During the roughly 24-week study period, patients had diphenylcyclopropenone applied to the scalp every week. Alopecia areata, totalis or universalis affected patients who were mostly female.

The library gave individual cDNA molecules unique molecular identifiers. One entry per CDR3 protein results from TCRdb running MiXCR on the RACE reads. The table includes approximately 68,000 distinct CDR3 sequences, over 6.5% detected once. V shed 7 bases and J 4 bases; nucleotides not matched to a gene: 4. The CDR3 has 13 amino acids. This clonotype was observed many times. Time point denoted: patch test 2, 6 weeks after DPC sensitization. Treatment meaning: therapeutic diphenylcyclopropenone sensitization with weekly scalp DPC. Total RNA was extracted from unfractionated whole blood. The V and J genes are TRBV12-3 or TRBV12-4 and TRBJ2-3, with TRBD2 matching 8 bases. Sequenced material: whole blood, taken in connection with sensitization to the hapten diphenylcyclopropenone (DPC). This TCR was sampled from a woman between 45 and 60 years old with alopecia areata. Some clones in this sample may be carry-over from other donors' samples. Here the CDR3 DNA reads TGTGCCAGCAACGGGGGGGGACCAGATACGCAGTATTTT. This encodes CASNGGGPDTQYF.